Listed below are T cell receptor beta chains from one sample, sequenced in a study of blood T cell repertoires in COVID-19. Sequencing used immunoSEQ multiplex PCR; TCRdb keeps in-frame clones, though not all of them. Seen here are some 280,000 clones, about 89% observed once, and the top ten hold approximately 12%. Sequencing was done on a sample of peripheral blood. The receptors were gathered from a woman aged 60-75 years with acute or convalescent COVID-19. CDR3s include the opening cysteine and the closing phenylalanine or tryptophan. Fields, in order: clone size, V gene, J gene, D gene, CDR3 DNA, CDR3 protein. A D gene is named only where the DNA matches it firmly. Size values are once, few and many counts, or a class for expanded clones, and some rows have none.

clone_size: NA
v_call: TRBV5-6
j_call: TRBJ2-3
d_call: NA
cdr3_nt: TGTGCCAGCAGCTTTGACTCGTCGGCTACGCAGTATTTT
cdr3_aa: CASSFDSSATQYF

clone_size: NA
v_call: TRBV15
j_call: TRBJ1-1
d_call: TRBD1
cdr3_nt: TGTGCCACCAGCGAGGGACAGGGGGTAAACACTGAAGCTTTCTTT
cdr3_aa: CATSEGQGVNTEAFF

clone_size: NA
v_call: TRBV30
j_call: TRBJ2-3
d_call: NA
cdr3_nt: TGTGCCTCCCCCGGAGCGGCGGCAGATACGCAGTATTTT
cdr3_aa: CASPGAAADTQYF

clone_size: once
v_call: TRBV14
j_call: TRBJ1-2
d_call: TRBD1
cdr3_nt: TGTGCCAGCAGCTATTGGACAGGGCATGGCTACACCTTC
cdr3_aa: CASSYWTGHGYTF

clone_size: NA
v_call: TRBV28
j_call: TRBJ2-5
d_call: NA
cdr3_nt: TGTGCCAGCAGTCGAGTTAGCGTCGGAGAGACCCAGTACTTC
cdr3_aa: CASSRVSVGETQYF

clone_size: NA
v_call: TRBV7-9
j_call: TRBJ2-1
d_call: NA
cdr3_nt: TGTGCCAGCAGCTTAGCAGGGGGACCGTTCGATGAGCAGTTCTTC
cdr3_aa: CASSLAGGPFDEQFF

clone_size: NA
v_call: TRBV28
j_call: TRBJ2-1
d_call: TRBD2
cdr3_nt: TGTGCCAGCTTCCTAAGCGGGAGCTCCTACAATGAGCAGTTCTTC
cdr3_aa: CASFLSGSSYNEQFF

clone_size: NA
v_call: TRBV24-1
j_call: TRBJ2-5
d_call: TRBD2
cdr3_nt: TGTGCCACCAGTGATCGACTAGCGGGAGAGAAGGAGACCCAGTACTTC
cdr3_aa: CATSDRLAGEKETQYF

clone_size: NA
v_call: TRBV7-8
j_call: TRBJ2-3
d_call: TRBD1
cdr3_nt: TGTGCCAGCAGCTTAGGAGGGACAGGGGCCCCTAGCACAGATACGCAGTATTTT
cdr3_aa: CASSLGGTGAPSTDTQYF

clone_size: NA
v_call: TRBV7-2
j_call: TRBJ2-7
d_call: NA
cdr3_nt: TGTGCCAGCAGCTCCCTATCCTACGAGCAGTACTTC
cdr3_aa: CASSSLSYEQYF

clone_size: NA
v_call: TRBV11-1
j_call: TRBJ1-5
d_call: NA
cdr3_nt: TGTGCCAGCAGCGACGCAGGAAGTAATCAGCCCCAGCATTTT
cdr3_aa: CASSDAGSNQPQHF

clone_size: NA
v_call: TRBV28
j_call: TRBJ1-5
d_call: NA
cdr3_nt: TGTGCCAGCAGTTTCGGTTTTCAGCCCCAGCATTTT
cdr3_aa: CASSFGFQPQHF

clone_size: NA
v_call: TRBV6-5
j_call: TRBJ1-3
d_call: NA
cdr3_nt: TGTGCCAGCAGTCTCACAGCCTCCTCTGGAAACACCATATATTTT
cdr3_aa: CASSLTASSGNTIYF

clone_size: once
v_call: TRBV6-5
j_call: TRBJ2-7
d_call: TRBD1
cdr3_nt: TGTGCCAGCAGGCATAAGAAGACAGGGGACTACGAGCAGTACTTC
cdr3_aa: CASRHKKTGDYEQYF

clone_size: NA
v_call: TRBV19
j_call: TRBJ2-3
d_call: NA
cdr3_nt: TGTGCCACCACCCTTGGGACACCCTACACAGATACGCAGTATTTT
cdr3_aa: CATTLGTPYTDTQYF

clone_size: NA
v_call: TRBV7-2
j_call: TRBJ1-2
d_call: TRBD1
cdr3_nt: TGTGCCAGCAGCTTAAGGGGCAGGGGGTCCAACTATGGCTACACCTTC
cdr3_aa: CASSLRGRGSNYGYTF

clone_size: NA
v_call: TRBV11-2
j_call: TRBJ1-4
d_call: TRBD1
cdr3_nt: TGTGCCAGCAGCGTGACAGGGGGAGCAACTAATGAAAAACTGTTTTTT
cdr3_aa: CASSVTGGATNEKLFF

clone_size: NA
v_call: TRBV7-8
j_call: TRBJ1-4
d_call: NA
cdr3_nt: TGTGCCAGCAGCCTCCGGGGGGTTCGCCTCACTAATGAAAAACTGTTTTTT
cdr3_aa: CASSLRGVRLTNEKLFF

clone_size: NA
v_call: TRBV6-1
j_call: TRBJ2-7
d_call: TRBD2
cdr3_nt: TGTGCCAGCAGTGAAAGACTAGCGGACTACGAGCAGTACTTC
cdr3_aa: CASSERLADYEQYF

clone_size: NA
v_call: TRBV2
j_call: TRBJ2-5
d_call: TRBD2
cdr3_nt: TGTGCCAGCAGTGCCATGGGACTAGCCGCAGAGACCCAGTACTTC
cdr3_aa: CASSAMGLAAETQYF

clone_size: NA
v_call: TRBV9
j_call: TRBJ1-2
d_call: NA
cdr3_nt: TGTGCCAGCAGCGGGGACACCCGTGGCCACACCTTC
cdr3_aa: CASSGDTRGHTF

clone_size: NA
v_call: TRBV6-6
j_call: TRBJ2-5
d_call: TRBD2
cdr3_nt: TGTGCCAGCAGTTATATAGCGGGGGGTACCTGGACCCAGTACTTC
cdr3_aa: CASSYIAGGTWTQYF

clone_size: NA
v_call: TRBV2
j_call: TRBJ2-3
d_call: TRBD2
cdr3_nt: TGTGCCACCCACTGGCAGGGACTAAACACAGATACGCAGTATTTT
cdr3_aa: CATHWQGLNTDTQYF

clone_size: NA
v_call: TRBV6-6
j_call: TRBJ1-4
d_call: TRBD1
cdr3_nt: TGTGCCAGCAGTTACCCACCGGGACAGACTAATGAAAAACTGTTTTTT
cdr3_aa: CASSYPPGQTNEKLFF

clone_size: few
v_call: TRBV28
j_call: TRBJ1-5
d_call: NA
cdr3_nt: TGTGCCAGCAGACCGGCGCAGGATCAGCCCCAGCATTTT
cdr3_aa: CASRPAQDQPQHF

clone_size: NA
v_call: TRBV7-9
j_call: TRBJ2-7
d_call: NA
cdr3_nt: TGTGCCAGCAGTGCCGCAGGGTACTACGAGCAGTACTTC
cdr3_aa: CASSAAGYYEQYF

clone_size: NA
v_call: TRBV7-6
j_call: TRBJ2-7
d_call: TRBD1
cdr3_nt: TGTGCCAGCAGCATAGCAACCGGGACAGGGTTCGGCTACGAGCAGTACTTC
cdr3_aa: CASSIATGTGFGYEQYF

clone_size: NA
v_call: TRBV19
j_call: TRBJ1-2
d_call: TRBD1
cdr3_nt: TGTGCCAGTAGTCGGACAGGGAAGTATGGCTACACCTTC
cdr3_aa: CASSRTGKYGYTF

clone_size: NA
v_call: TRBV9
j_call: TRBJ2-2
d_call: NA
cdr3_nt: TGTGCCAGCAGCGTAAATCAGGGGTTCACCGGGGAGCTGTTTTTT
cdr3_aa: CASSVNQGFTGELFF

clone_size: NA
v_call: TRBV7-6
j_call: TRBJ1-1
d_call: TRBD1
cdr3_nt: TGTGCCAGCAGCGAAGGGACAGGGGAGGACACTGAAGCTTTCTTT
cdr3_aa: CASSEGTGEDTEAFF

clone_size: NA
v_call: TRBV24-1
j_call: TRBJ2-3
d_call: NA
cdr3_nt: TGTGCCACCAGTCGGGCAGGGAGCACAGATACGCAGTATTTT
cdr3_aa: CATSRAGSTDTQYF

clone_size: once
v_call: TRBV5-5
j_call: TRBJ1-4
d_call: TRBD1
cdr3_nt: TGTGCCAGCAGCGGGGACAGCGTCGAGGATGAAAAACTGTTTTTT
cdr3_aa: CASSGDSVEDEKLFF

clone_size: NA
v_call: TRBV7-8
j_call: TRBJ2-5
d_call: TRBD1
cdr3_nt: TGTGCCAGCAGCCCAGGGGGCCGTGAGACCCAGTACTTC
cdr3_aa: CASSPGGRETQYF

clone_size: NA
v_call: TRBV7-2
j_call: TRBJ2-7
d_call: NA
cdr3_nt: TGTGCCAGCAGCTTGAGACGGGTCTCCTACGAGCAGTACTTC
cdr3_aa: CASSLRRVSYEQYF

clone_size: once
v_call: TRBV7-2
j_call: TRBJ1-3
d_call: TRBD1
cdr3_nt: TGTGCCAGCTCTAGACAGGGAAACTCTGGAAACACCATATATTTT
cdr3_aa: CASSRQGNSGNTIYF

clone_size: NA
v_call: TRBV24-1
j_call: TRBJ1-4
d_call: TRBD1
cdr3_nt: TGTGCCACCAGTGATGGACAGGCCCTTAATGAAAAACTGTTTTTT
cdr3_aa: CATSDGQALNEKLFF

clone_size: NA
v_call: TRBV27
j_call: TRBJ2-7
d_call: TRBD2
cdr3_nt: TGTGCCAGCAGTCCTAAGGTAGCGGGAGACTACGAGCAGTACTTC
cdr3_aa: CASSPKVAGDYEQYF

clone_size: NA
v_call: TRBV28
j_call: TRBJ1-3
d_call: NA
cdr3_nt: TGTGCCAGCAGTCGCACGGGGGGGGCGGGAAACACCATATATTTT
cdr3_aa: CASSRTGGAGNTIYF

clone_size: NA
v_call: TRBV9
j_call: TRBJ2-1
d_call: NA
cdr3_nt: TGTGCCAGCAGCGTAGGAGATACCTGGAGCTCCTACAATGAGCAGTTCTTC
cdr3_aa: CASSVGDTWSSYNEQFF

clone_size: NA
v_call: TRBV7-2
j_call: TRBJ1-3
d_call: TRBD1
cdr3_nt: TGTGCCAGCAGCACACAGGGGGTCTTATCTGGAAACACCATATATTTT
cdr3_aa: CASSTQGVLSGNTIYF

clone_size: few
v_call: TRBV21-1
j_call: TRBJ2-5
d_call: NA
cdr3_nt: TGTGTGGACAGCCTATCGAGGACCCAGTACTTC
cdr3_aa: CVDSLSRTQYF

clone_size: NA
v_call: TRBV28
j_call: TRBJ2-5
d_call: TRBD1
cdr3_nt: TGTGCCAGCAGTTTATATGGAGGGGACAGGGGACAAGAGACCCAGTACTTC
cdr3_aa: CASSLYGGDRGQETQYF

clone_size: NA
v_call: TRBV5-4
j_call: TRBJ2-7
d_call: NA
cdr3_nt: TGTGCCAGCAGCTTGGCCGGCGACTACGGGCAGTACTTC
cdr3_aa: CASSLAGDYGQYF

clone_size: NA
v_call: TRBV2
j_call: TRBJ2-1
d_call: NA
cdr3_nt: TGTGCCAGTGGGGGCTCTTTATGGAGTGGGAATGAGCAGTTCTTC
cdr3_aa: CASGGSLWSGNEQFF

clone_size: NA
v_call: TRBV18
j_call: TRBJ1-1
d_call: TRBD1
cdr3_nt: TGTGCCAGCTCACCGACAGGGATGAACACTGAAGCTTTCTTT
cdr3_aa: CASSPTGMNTEAFF

clone_size: NA
v_call: TRBV19
j_call: TRBJ2-1
d_call: TRBD2
cdr3_nt: TGTGCCAGTAGTAGGGGGGGTACATCCTACAATGAGCAGTTCTTC
cdr3_aa: CASSRGGTSYNEQFF

clone_size: NA
v_call: TRBV9
j_call: TRBJ1-1
d_call: NA
cdr3_nt: TGTGCCAGCAGCCCAGGACCCGGGGATGAAGCTTTCTTT
cdr3_aa: CASSPGPGDEAFF

clone_size: NA
v_call: TRBV7-9
j_call: TRBJ2-3
d_call: TRBD2
cdr3_nt: TGTGCCAGCAGCCTTAAACGTAGCGGGGGTAACACAGATACGCAGTATTTT
cdr3_aa: CASSLKRSGGNTDTQYF

clone_size: few
v_call: TRBV4-1
j_call: TRBJ2-7
d_call: NA
cdr3_nt: TGCGCCAGCAGCCAAGGGCTAGCCGGGGGAGAGCAGTACTTC
cdr3_aa: CASSQGLAGGEQYF

clone_size: NA
v_call: TRBV28
j_call: TRBJ2-5
d_call: NA
cdr3_nt: TGTGCCAGCAGTAGTTCCCAGGGGAACCAAGAGACCCAGTACTTC
cdr3_aa: CASSSSQGNQETQYF